This T cell receptor beta chain is from a study of blood T cell repertoires in COVID-19. Study context: Whether acute or convalescent, the COVID-19 samples came from the United States, Italy and Spain. The cDNA or gDNA used as material had been derived from T cells, B-cell-depleted T cells, or PBMCs.

In the authors' workflow: Reference gene primer amplification gave nucleated cell count estimates. The method was immunoSEQ multiplex PCR; TCRdb's version includes in-frame clones alone and lacks a portion of them. D and trimming were read from the DNA, whereas the V and J calls and clone size are those reported in that table. The sample yields 70,000 to 85,000 clones, around 80% seen once. The CDR3 sequence is 11 residues long. V was pared by 5 bases and J by 7 bases, with 6 bases between. The germline gives CDR1 SNHLY, CDR2 FYNNEI. J is TRBJ2-1 and V is TRBV2; D gene unclear. Sample: peripheral blood. This sequence was found in an elderly man with active or convalescent COVID-19. The DNA of the CDR3 is TGTGCCAGCAGTCGGGTAAATGAGCAGTTCTTC. Translation gives CASSRVNEQFF.